This TCR beta chain originates from a study of T cell responses to AZD1222 COVID-19 vaccine. The method was immunoSEQ multiplex PCR; TCRdb's version includes in-frame clones alone and lacks a portion of them. The table shows about 99,000 clones, with approximately 90% occurring only once. Comments on this clone: Its antigen is unidentified.

Points from the study as a whole: Spike-specific TCR breadth and depth rose after two AZD1222 doses. There were mostly white British donors and more females than males, and clonal diversity was possibly underestimated. The study identified only five or six AZD1222 recipients as seropositive at baseline. The peak T cell response came first, and repertoires were sampled only after it.

The length of the CDR3 is 15 residues. V gave up 2 bases and J gave up 2 bases, with 11 bases separating them. The germline gives CDR1 MNHNS, CDR2 SASEGT. This TCR derives from an adult in good health. The material was peripheral blood, obtained on day 0 of AZD1222 vaccination. This chain connects TRBV6-1 to TRBJ2-3; D is uncertain. For the CDR3, the DNA is TGTGCCAGCAGTGAAACACCCTATCCCACAGATACGCAGTATTTT. Protein sequence: CASSETPYPTDTQYF.